The clone carrying this TCR beta chain occurred a few times. Its antigen is currently unknown. These data originate in a study of neoadjuvant nivolumab and ipilimumab in lung cancer. In the study overall: Patients got nivolumab 3 mg/kg on days 1, 15 and 29; combination added ipilimumab 1 mg/kg day 1.

General study findings and limits: Higher pretherapy blood TCR richness went with higher resected-tumor richness. TCR sequencing covered a small number of samples.

The CDR3 contains 16 residues. Trimming removed 1 base from V and 0 bases from J, with 13 bases in between. Germline V lookup: CDR1 MNHEY, CDR2 SMNVEV (reference sequence). Libraries were prepared by immunoSEQ multiplex PCR; TCRdb keeps only in-frame clonotypes and omits some of them. There are roughly 23,000 clones in the sample; approximately 86% occur only once, and approximately 22% lies in the top ten. Sequenced here: peripheral blood, sampled before neoadjuvant nivolumab, alone or with ipilimumab. The V call is TRBV27, the J call TRBJ2-7; D could derive from TRBD1 or TRBD2 (5 bases each). The origin of this receptor is an adult with non-small cell lung cancer. CDR3 sequence: CASSLFLPGTSYEQYF. In DNA form, the CDR3 reads TGTGCCAGCAGTTTATTCCTTCCCGGGACCTCCTACGAGCAGTACTTC.